The source of this TCR beta chain is a study of CD8+ T cells in alopecia areata. Reverse transcription of extracted RNA yielded cDNA, which provided the sequencing template. The method was immunoSEQ multiplex PCR; TCRdb's version includes in-frame clones alone and lacks a portion of them. Of around 200,000 clones listed, roughly 59% are singletons. Study-wide points: Normal skin contains resident alphabeta T cells, and these are also sequenced in scalp samples. Lesional scalp displayed greater clonality than normal scalp, most notably in alopecia totalis/universalis.

On this clone itself: Antigen specificity is unknown.

The CDR3 length is 14 residues. Germline values: CDR1 SNHLY, CDR2 FYNNEI. V was clipped by 6 bases and J by 8 bases, with 19 bases between them. Sorted out of PBMCs were CD4+ T cells and CD8+ T cells. The genes are TRBV2 and TRBJ1-2; no clear D gene. This clonotype was sampled from a human donor with alopecia areata. The sequencing here drew on CD4+ T cells sorted from blood, taken at week 0. CDR3 sequence (DNA): TGTGCCAGCAGCGGGAGGGCCAACGCCCTGGGCTACACCTTC. Amino acid sequence: CASSGRANALGYTF.